This T cell receptor beta chain comes out of a study of OX40 agonist ivuxolimab in advanced cancers. Overall study context: Therapy given before enrollment (anti-PD-1, anti-PD-L1 or anti-CTLA-4) was allowed, and 40% had some.

V was cut by 5 bases and J by 4 bases, with 14 bases left in between. CDR1 SEHNR and CDR2 FQNEAQ come from the germline V gene (reference sequence). The CDR3 contains 14 residues. The data were produced by immunoSEQ multiplex PCR, yet TCRdb's version contains in-frame clones alone and is incomplete. This sample has over 65,000 clones, with 86% found just once. Material: CD4+ or CD8+ T cells sorted from blood, obtained in a trial of the OX40 agonist ivuxolimab. The source of this sequence is an adult with an advanced solid tumor such as melanoma, head and neck, liver or kidney cancer. The rearrangement links TRBV7-9 to TRBJ1-2; D remains unclear. The CDR3 DNA reads as TGTGCCAGCAGCCCCAACAACGGACCCTATGGCTACACCTTC. Translated, it gives CASSPNNGPYGYTF.